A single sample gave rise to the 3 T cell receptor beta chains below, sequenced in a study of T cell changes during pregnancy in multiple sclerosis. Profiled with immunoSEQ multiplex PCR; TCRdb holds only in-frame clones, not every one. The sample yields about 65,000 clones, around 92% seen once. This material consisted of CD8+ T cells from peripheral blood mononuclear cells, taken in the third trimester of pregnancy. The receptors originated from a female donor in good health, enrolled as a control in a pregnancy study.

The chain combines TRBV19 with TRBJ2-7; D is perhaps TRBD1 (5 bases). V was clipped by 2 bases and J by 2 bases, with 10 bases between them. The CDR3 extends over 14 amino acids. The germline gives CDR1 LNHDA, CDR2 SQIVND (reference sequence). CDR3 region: CASSIKDTAYEQYF. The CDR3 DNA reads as TGTGCCAGTAGTATAAAGGACACCGCCTACGAGCAGTACTTC. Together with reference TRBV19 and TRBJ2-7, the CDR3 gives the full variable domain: DGGITQSPKYLFRKEGQNVTLSCEQNLNHDAMYWYRQDPGQGLRLIYYSQIVNDFQKGDIAEGYSVSREKKESFPLTVTSAQKNPTAFYLCASSIKDTAYEQYFGPGTRLTVT.

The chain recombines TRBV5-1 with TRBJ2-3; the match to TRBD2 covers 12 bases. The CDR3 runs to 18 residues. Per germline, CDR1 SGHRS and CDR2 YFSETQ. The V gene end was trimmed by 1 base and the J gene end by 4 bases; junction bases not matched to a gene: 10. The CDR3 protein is CASSLNGLAGPISDTQYF. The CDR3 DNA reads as TGCGCCAGCAGCTTGAACGGACTAGCGGGGCCAATTTCAGATACGCAGTATTTT.

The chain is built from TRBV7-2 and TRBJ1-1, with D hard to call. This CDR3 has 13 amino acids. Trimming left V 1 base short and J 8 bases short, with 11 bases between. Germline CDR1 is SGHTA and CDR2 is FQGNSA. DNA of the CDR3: TGTGCCAGCAGCTTAGGATTTAGTGAGGAAGCTTTCTTT. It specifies CASSLGFSEEAFF.